Below, 18 T cell receptor beta chains from the same sample are listed, as sequenced in a study of cytomegalovirus exposure and HLA in healthy donors. Researchers ran the PCR with 60 Vbeta and 13 Jbeta primers. This table comes from immunoSEQ multiplex PCR, and its TCRdb copy is limited to in-frame clones, with some not included. The data hold about 150,000 clones, with approximately 75% observed a single time. The specimen was PBMCs. These receptors were taken from a young man in good health and CMV-seronegative.

The chain combines TRBV28 with TRBJ1-1; 7 bases are a match to TRBD1. V lost 3 bases, J lost 1 base, and 8 bases stayed unmatched. This CDR3 contains 16 residues. Germline loops: CDR1 MDHEN, CDR2 SYDVKM. CDR3 DNA sequence: TGTGCCAGCAGTTTTACTACAGGGGTTTCGAACACTGAAGCTTTCTTT. Amino acids: CASSFTTGVSNTEAFF.

In regard to this clone: The same CDR3 arises from other DNA sequences in this sample as well. CDR3 sequence: CASSPSTGLNTEAFF. In nucleotides, the CDR3 is TGCGCCAGCAGCCCCTCCACAGGGCTGAACACTGAAGCTTTCTTT. The chain uses TRBV5-1 and TRBJ1-1, with D tentatively TRBD1 (6 bases). With 4 bases removed from V and 0 bases from J, the gap between germline ends came to 13 bases. CDR3 length: 15 amino acids. In germline, CDR1 is SGHRS, CDR2 YFSETQ.

V usage is TRBV7-2 and J usage is TRBJ2-7; TRBD2 aligns across 9 bases. The CDR3 extends over 17 amino acids. Germline CDR1 SGHTA, CDR2 FQGNSA. V trimming: 5 bases; J trimming: 2 bases; junction bases outside the gene matches: 13. Here the CDR3 reads CASSQGGLAGETYEQYF. Written as DNA, the CDR3 is TGTGCCAGCAGCCAGGGGGGATTAGCGGGGGAAACCTACGAGCAGTACTTC.

The chain joins TRBV19 to TRBJ1-2; the match to TRBD1 covers 8 bases. The CDR3 extends over 15 amino acids. Germline lookup yields CDR1 LNHDA and CDR2 SQIVND (reference sequence). J gave up 4 bases and V 3 bases, and 7 bases lay outside the gene matches. This CDR3 reads CASSISRGLGYGYTF. Written as DNA, the CDR3 is TGTGCCAGTAGTATTTCCAGGGGGCTTGGCTATGGCTACACCTTC.

V and J are TRBV7-9 and TRBJ2-7; D gene uncertain. Germline V gene lookup returns CDR1 SEHNR and CDR2 FQNEAQ (reference sequence). V was shortened by 1 base and J by 6 bases, with 7 bases between the two germline ends. The CDR3 consists of 12 residues. This CDR3 reads CASSLGHSEQYV. In DNA, the CDR3 is TGTGCCAGCAGCTTAGGACACTCCGAGCAGTACGTC.

This clone was seen more than once but under ten times. This sequence joins TRBV5-1 and TRBJ1-3; 7 bases line up with TRBD1. V lost 5 bases, J lost 0 bases, and 11 bases stayed unmatched. Germline loops: CDR1 SGHRS, CDR2 YFSETQ. The CDR3 has 17 amino acids. The CDR3 DNA is TGCGCCAGCAGAGCTTATTCTTCAGGGGGCTCTGGAAACACCATATATTTT. Amino acid sequence: CASRAYSSGGSGNTIYF.

The V and J genes are TRBV27 and TRBJ1-1, with D possibly being TRBD1 (5 bases). The length of the CDR3 is 14 residues. Germline CDR1 MNHEY, CDR2 SMNVEV (reference sequence). V gave up 10 bases and J gave up 4 bases, with 19 bases separating them. The CDR3 DNA follows: TGTGCCACGCAAATCCTCGGGGGGGGCACTGAAGCTTTCTTT. Residues: CATQILGGGTEAFF.

The chain has TRBV28 and TRBJ1-4; D possibly corresponds to TRBD1 (5 bases). Trimming took 7 bases from V and 0 from J, leaving 12 bases between them. CDR1 MDHEN and CDR2 SYDVKM come from the germline V gene. There are 15 residues in the CDR3. The CDR3 sequence: CASTSDRTTNEKLFF. In DNA, the CDR3 is TGTGCCAGCACCTCCGACAGAACAACTAATGAAAAACTGTTTTTT.

V is TRBV4-3 and J is TRBJ2-7; possibly TRBD2 for D (6 bases). The germline V gene encodes CDR1 LGHNA and CDR2 YSLEER. The length of the CDR3 is 15 residues. V lost 4 bases to trimming and J lost 6 bases, with 19 bases between them. The CDR3 reads CASSPRGPEEGEQYF. CDR3 nucleotides: TGCGCCAGCAGCCCCCGGGGCCCCGAGGAGGGCGAGCAGTACTTC.

A remark on this clone: An end of the junction does not agree with germline; a read error may underlie this. CDR3 residues: CAWSTSGLNSQYF. CDR3 DNA sequence: TGTGCCTGGAGCACTAGCGGCCTCAACAGTCAGTACTTC. The chain employs TRBV30 and TRBJ2-4; 8 nucleotides align to TRBD2. The CDR3 runs 13 residues. The germline CDR1 and CDR2 sequences are GTSNPN and SVGIG (reference sequence).

The rearrangement links TRBV10-2 to TRBJ2-1; 7 nucleotides match TRBD2. The V and J ends lost 6 bases and 6 bases, in that order; junction bases with no gene match: 8. There are 14 residues in the CDR3. Germline V gives CDR1 WSHSY, CDR2 SAAADI. In DNA, the CDR3 is TGCGCCAGCAGACGAGGGGAGGGAGGCAATGAGCAGTTCTTC. Amino acid sequence: CASRRGEGGNEQFF.

J is TRBJ2-3 and V is TRBV30; TRBD1 is a possible D gene (5 bases). The length of the CDR3 is 12 residues. V lost 3 bases to trimming and J lost 9 bases, with 13 bases between them. Germline lookup yields CDR1 GTSNPN and CDR2 SVGIG (reference sequence). The CDR3 spells CAWRTGWQTQYF. DNA of the CDR3: TGTGCCTGGAGAACAGGCTGGCAGACGCAGTATTTT.

The J gene is TRBJ2-5, the V gene TRBV20-1, with 8 bases that match TRBD2. The CDR3 has 11 residues. Per germline, CDR1 DFQATT and CDR2 SNEGSKA (reference sequence). CDR3 DNA sequence: TGCAGCCGGGGGGGTCAAGAGACCCAGTACTTC. Translation: CSRGGQETQYF.

Concerning this clone itself: At one end, the junction sequence differs from germline, possibly due to a read error. V is TRBV5-4 and J is TRBJ2-3, with no clear D. The CDR3 spans 15 residues. From germline, CDR1 is SGHNT and CDR2 YYREEE (reference sequence). CDR3 in DNA: TGTGCCGGCAGCTTCAACACGCCTAGCACAGATACGCAGTATTTT. The encoded protein is CAGSFNTPSTDTQYF.

This clone was observed a handful of times. The gene calls are TRBV2 and TRBJ1-5, with unresolved D. Germline assignment: CDR1 SNHLY and CDR2 FYNNEI. The CDR3 runs 14 residues. V lost 1 base to trimming and J lost 1 base, with 5 bases between them. CDR3 bases: TGTGCCAGCAGTGAAGATTTAAGCAATCAGCCCCAGCATTTT. Protein: CASSEDLSNQPQHF.

The CDR3 here is CASSMTDRTEYNEKLFF. The CDR3 DNA is TGTGCCAGTAGTATGACGGATAGGACAGAATATAATGAAAAACTGTTTTTT. V is TRBV19 and J is TRBJ1-4; TRBD1 might be the D (6 bases). The CDR3 consists of 17 residues. Trimming stripped 3 bases from V and 4 bases from J, with 18 bases between. Germline V CDR1 and CDR2: LNHDA, SQIVND (reference sequence).

This clone was seen a single time. V gene TRBV6-1 combines with J gene TRBJ1-5, with D unresolved. Germline CDR1 MNHNS, CDR2 SASEGT. V lost 6 bases and J 3 bases, leaving 9 bases between the germline ends. The CDR3 extends over 13 amino acids. DNA of the CDR3: TGTGCCAGCAGGATAGCAGACAATCAGCCCCAGCATTTT. This translates into CASRIADNQPQHF.

The J gene is TRBJ1-3, the V gene TRBV9, with 8 bases that match TRBD1. J lost 2 bases, V lost 5 bases, and 6 bases had no gene match. Germline lookup yields CDR1 SGDLS and CDR2 YYNGEE. This CDR3 has 15 amino acids. The CDR3 spells CASRAGQGTGNTIYF. Here the CDR3 DNA reads TGTGCCAGCAGGGCTGGACAGGGAACTGGAAACACCATATATTTT.